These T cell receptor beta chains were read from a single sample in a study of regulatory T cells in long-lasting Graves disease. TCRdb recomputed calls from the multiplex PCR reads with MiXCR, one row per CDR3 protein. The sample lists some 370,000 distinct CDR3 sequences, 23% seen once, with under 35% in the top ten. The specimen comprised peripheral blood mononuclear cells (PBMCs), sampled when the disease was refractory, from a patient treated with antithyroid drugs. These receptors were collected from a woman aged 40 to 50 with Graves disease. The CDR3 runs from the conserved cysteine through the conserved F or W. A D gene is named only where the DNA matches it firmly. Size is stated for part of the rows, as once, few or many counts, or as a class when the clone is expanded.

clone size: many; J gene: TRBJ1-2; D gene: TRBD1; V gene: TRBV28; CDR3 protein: CASSLRQGDYGYTF; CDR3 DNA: TGTGCCAGCAGCCTTAGGCAGGGGGACTATGGCTACACCTTC
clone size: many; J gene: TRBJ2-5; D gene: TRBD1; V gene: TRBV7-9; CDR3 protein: CASSPTGETQYF; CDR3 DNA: TGTGCCAGCAGCCCGACAGGGGAGACCCAGTACTTC
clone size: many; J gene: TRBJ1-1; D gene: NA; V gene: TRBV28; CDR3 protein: CASSRPWNTEAFF; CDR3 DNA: TGTGCCAGCAGCCGTCCATGGAACACTGAAGCTTTCTTT
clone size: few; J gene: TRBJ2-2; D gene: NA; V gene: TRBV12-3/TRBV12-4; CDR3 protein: CASSLQGLGNTGELFF; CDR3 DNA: TGTGCCAGCAGTTTGCAGGGACTGGGAAACACCGGGGAGCTGTTTTTT
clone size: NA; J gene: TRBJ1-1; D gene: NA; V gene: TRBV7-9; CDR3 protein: CASSSIPSVNTEAFF; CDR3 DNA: TGTGCCAGCAGCTCAATCCCTTCAGTTAACACTGAAGCTTTCTTT
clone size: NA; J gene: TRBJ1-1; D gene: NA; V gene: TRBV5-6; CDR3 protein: CASSNWEDTEAFF; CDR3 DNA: TGTGCCAGCAGTAACTGGGAGGACACTGAAGCTTTCTTT
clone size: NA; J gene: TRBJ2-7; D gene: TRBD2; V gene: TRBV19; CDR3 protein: CASSTLAADYEQYF; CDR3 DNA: TGTGCCAGTAGTACTCTAGCGGCTGACTACGAGCAGTACTTC
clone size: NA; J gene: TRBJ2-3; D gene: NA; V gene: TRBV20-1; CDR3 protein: CSATLFGADTQYF; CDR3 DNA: TGCAGTGCAACGCTATTTGGGGCAGATACGCAGTATTTT
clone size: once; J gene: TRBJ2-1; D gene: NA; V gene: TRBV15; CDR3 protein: CATSREVAHNNEQFF; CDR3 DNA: TGTGCCACCAGCAGAGAAGTAGCTCACAACAATGAGCAGTTCTTC
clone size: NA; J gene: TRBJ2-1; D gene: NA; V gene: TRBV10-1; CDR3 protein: CASSSAGILNEQFF; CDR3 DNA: TGCGCCAGCAGTTCGGCAGGGATCCTCAATGAGCAGTTCTTC
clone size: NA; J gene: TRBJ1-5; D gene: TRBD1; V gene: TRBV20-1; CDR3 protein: CSAKEGAISGPQHF; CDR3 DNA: TGCAGTGCTAAGGAGGGGGCAATATCAGGGCCCCAGCATTTT
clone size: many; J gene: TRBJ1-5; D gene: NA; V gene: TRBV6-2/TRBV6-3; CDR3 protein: CARKSGPGGNQPQHF; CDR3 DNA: TGTGCCAGAAAATCGGGACCGGGAGGCAATCAGCCCCAGCATTTT
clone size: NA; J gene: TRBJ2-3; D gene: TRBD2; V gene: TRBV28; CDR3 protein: CASSSPRLGVAGSTDTQYF; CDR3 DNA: TGTGCCAGCAGTTCTCCCCGCCTTGGGGTAGCGGGAAGCACAGATACGCAGTATTTT
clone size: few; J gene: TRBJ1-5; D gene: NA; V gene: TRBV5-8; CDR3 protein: CASSLAWGRSNQPQHF; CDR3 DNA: TGTGCCAGCAGCTTGGCGTGGGGGCGTAGCAATCAGCCCCAGCATTTT
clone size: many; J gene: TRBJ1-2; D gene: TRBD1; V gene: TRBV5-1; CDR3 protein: CASSTGARGYTF; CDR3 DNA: TGCGCCAGCTCCACAGGGGCGAGAGGCTACACCTTC
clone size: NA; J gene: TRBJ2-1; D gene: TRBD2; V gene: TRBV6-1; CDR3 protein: CASSPLLPGLAGVNEQFF; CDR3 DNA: TGTGCCAGCAGTCCTCTCCTTCCGGGACTAGCGGGAGTCAATGAGCAGTTCTTC
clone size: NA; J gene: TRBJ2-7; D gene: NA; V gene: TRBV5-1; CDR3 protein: CASSSYSSGEDPYEQYF; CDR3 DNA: TGCGCCAGCAGCTCATATTCCTCAGGGGAAGACCCCTACGAGCAGTACTTC
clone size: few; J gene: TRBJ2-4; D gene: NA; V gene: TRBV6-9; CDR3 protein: CASSYLGRGNIQYF; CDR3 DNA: TGTGCCAGCAGTTACTTAGGGCGGGGAAACATTCAGTACTTC
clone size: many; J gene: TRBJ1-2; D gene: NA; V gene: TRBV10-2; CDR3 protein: CASREDVGSYYGYTF; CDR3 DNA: TGCGCCAGCAGAGAGGACGTGGGGTCGTACTATGGCTACACCTTC
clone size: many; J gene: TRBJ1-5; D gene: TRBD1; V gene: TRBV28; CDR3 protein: CASSFLGQVFNQPQHF; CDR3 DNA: TGTGCCAGCAGTTTTCTCGGACAGGTATTCAATCAGCCCCAGCATTTT
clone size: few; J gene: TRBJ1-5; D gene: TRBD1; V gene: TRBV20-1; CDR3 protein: CSARRPGTGINQPQHF; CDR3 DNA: TGCAGTGCTAGACGCCCGGGGACAGGGATCAATCAGCCCCAGCATTTT
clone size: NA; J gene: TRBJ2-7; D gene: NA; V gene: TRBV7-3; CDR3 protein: CASSLKSSDEQYF; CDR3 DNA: TGTGCCAGCAGCTTAAAATCCTCCGACGAGCAGTACTTC
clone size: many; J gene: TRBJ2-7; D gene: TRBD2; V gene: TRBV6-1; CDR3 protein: CASRGASGNYEQYF; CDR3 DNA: TGTGCCAGCCGGGGGGCTAGCGGGAACTACGAGCAGTACTTC